This TCR beta chain was captured by sequencing in a study of vaccination effects on CD4 cells after COVID-19. This clone was picked up one time. Its antigen is not known. The CDR3 covers 19 residues. From germline, CDR1 is MGHRA and CDR2 YSYEKL. V was clipped by 1 base and J by 1 base; unmatched bases: 8. The ViraFEST assay expanded antigen-specific CD4+ T cells with viral peptide pools before sequencing. At the end of more than 8 days of culture, CD4+ T cells were isolated. Nucleocapsid antibody tests were negative, and the vaccine recipients had no prior SARS-CoV-2 infection. Every well got fewer than 2.5 million PBMC, which were grown with about 10 IU/ml IL-2 and about 10 ug/ml peptides. On day 3 and again on day 7, half the medium was replaced with IL-2 medium. The data were produced by immunoSEQ multiplex PCR, yet TCRdb's version contains in-frame clones alone and is incomplete. This table holds some 68,000 clones, around 76% found once.

Study results and limitations: Healthy vaccinees' vaccine-induced clones included only 1 of 255 cross-reacting with common cold coronaviruses.

The chain recombines TRBV4-1 with TRBJ2-5; 14 nucleotides match TRBD2. The origin of this receptor is a human donor who received a COVID-19 vaccine. Source: CD4+ T cells from PBMCs cultured with HCoV-OC43 spike peptides, taken before COVID-19 vaccination. The subset was: HCoV-OC43 spike overlapping peptide pool stimulation. CDR3: CASSQGGLAGAHRQETQYF. Here the CDR3 DNA reads TGCGCCAGCAGCCAAGGGGGACTAGCGGGGGCACATCGCCAAGAGACCCAGTACTTC.